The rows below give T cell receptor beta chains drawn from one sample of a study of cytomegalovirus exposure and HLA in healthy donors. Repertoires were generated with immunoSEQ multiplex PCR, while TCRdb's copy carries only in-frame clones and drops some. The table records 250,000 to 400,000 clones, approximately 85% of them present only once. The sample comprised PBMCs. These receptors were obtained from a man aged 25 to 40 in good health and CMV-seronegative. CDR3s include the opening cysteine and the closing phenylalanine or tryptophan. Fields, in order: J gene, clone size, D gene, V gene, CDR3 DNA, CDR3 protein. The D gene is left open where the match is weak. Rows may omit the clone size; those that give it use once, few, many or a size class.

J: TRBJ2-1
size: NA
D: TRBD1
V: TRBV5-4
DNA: TGTGCCAGCAGCTACCGGGACAGGGGAGGCAATGAGCAGTTCTTC
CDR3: CASSYRDRGGNEQFF

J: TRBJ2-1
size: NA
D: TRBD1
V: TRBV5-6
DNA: TGTGCCAGCAGGCAGACAGGGGGCTATGAGCAGTTCTTC
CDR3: CASRQTGGYEQFF

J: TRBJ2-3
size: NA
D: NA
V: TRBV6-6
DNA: TGTGCCAGCAGTCCAACAGTCTTTTCTAGCACAGATACGCAGTATTTT
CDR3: CASSPTVFSSTDTQYF

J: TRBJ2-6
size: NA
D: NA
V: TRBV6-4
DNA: TGTGCCAGCAGTCCACAGTTTGTTTTAGCTGGGGCCAACGTCCTGACTTTC
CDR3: CASSPQFVLAGANVLTF

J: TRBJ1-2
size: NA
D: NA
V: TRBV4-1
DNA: TGCGCCAGCAGCCAAGAGATGGCCGGACAGTATGGCTACACCTTC
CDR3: CASSQEMAGQYGYTF

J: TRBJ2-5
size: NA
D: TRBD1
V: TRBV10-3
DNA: TGTGCCATCACCCGGGACAGGGGCCCCGTCTCGGCCCAGTACTTC
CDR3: CAITRDRGPVSAQYF

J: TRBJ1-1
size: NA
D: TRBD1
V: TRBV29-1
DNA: TGCAGCGTAGTGGGACAGGGGGAAACTGAAGCTTTCTTT
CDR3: CSVVGQGETEAFF

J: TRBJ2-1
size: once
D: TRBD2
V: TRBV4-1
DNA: TGCGCCAGCAGCCGAATTACGGGACTAGATCGGTTTGAGCAGTTCTTC
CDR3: CASSRITGLDRFEQFF

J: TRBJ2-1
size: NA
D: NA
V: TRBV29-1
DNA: TGCAGCGCCCTGGAACCTCCTAGCTCCTACAATGAGCAGTTCTTC
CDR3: CSALEPPSSYNEQFF

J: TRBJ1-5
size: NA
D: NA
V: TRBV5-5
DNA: TGTGCCAGCAGCCTCCATTATAGGGGTGACAATCAGCCCCAGCATTTT
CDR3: CASSLHYRGDNQPQHF

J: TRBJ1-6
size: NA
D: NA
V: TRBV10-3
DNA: TGTGCCATCAGTCCGGGACTTCGCGAGGGGAAGGATAATTCACCCCTCCACTTT
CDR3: CAISPGLREGKDNSPLHF

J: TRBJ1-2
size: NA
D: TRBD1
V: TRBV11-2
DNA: TGTGCCAGCAGCTTAGATGGGACAGGCTATGGCTACACCTTC
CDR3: CASSLDGTGYGYTF

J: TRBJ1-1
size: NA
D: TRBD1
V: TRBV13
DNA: TGTGCCAGCAGCTCTAGGGGGACAGAGAACACTGAAGCTTTCTTT
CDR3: CASSSRGTENTEAFF

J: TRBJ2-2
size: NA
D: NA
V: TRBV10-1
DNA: TGCGCCAGCTCTTCGGCGGGGAACACCGGGGAGCTGTTTTTT
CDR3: CASSSAGNTGELFF

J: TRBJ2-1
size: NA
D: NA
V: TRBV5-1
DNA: TGCGCCAGCAGCTCGTTCTCCGCGAGCTCCTACAATGAGCAGTTCTTC
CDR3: CASSSFSASSYNEQFF

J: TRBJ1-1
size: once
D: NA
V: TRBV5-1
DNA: TGCGCCAGCAGCTCCTGGGGAGGGGCTAGAACTGAAGCTTTCTTT
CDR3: CASSSWGGARTEAFF